The clone carrying this T cell receptor beta chain was observed at least ten times. Its target is not known. Treatment defined: some 19 received Ad26.COV2.S at low or high dose, single or two shots; five or six received placebo; per-sample allocation not given. Samples were taken on day 63 after the first vaccine or placebo injection. This sample is part of a study of Ad26.COV2.S vaccination and SARS-CoV-2 variants. General study points: Placebo and vaccine recipients had non-spike TCR breadth that was similar.

The table came from immunoSEQ multiplex PCR; TCRdb's copy has only in-frame clones and leaves some out. The sample has around 400,000 clones; approximately 90% are singletons. Here the sequenced sample was peripheral blood, taken in a trial of Ad26.COV2.S vaccine versus placebo. This sequence originates from a person aged 18 to 65 who received the Ad26.COV2.S COVID-19 vaccine or a placebo.

CDR3: CASSPRRYNEQFF. CDR3 in DNA: TGTGCCAGCAGCCCCAGACGGTACAATGAGCAGTTCTTC. The rearrangement uses TRBV27 and TRBJ2-1; D gene unclear. Between the trimmed V and J ends, which lost 6 bases and 4 bases, there was a span of 10 bases. Looked up from germline, CDR1 is MNHEY and CDR2 is SMNVEV (reference sequence). The length of the CDR3 is 13 residues.